The present T cell receptor (beta chain) was sequenced within a study of early T cells in non-severe SARS-CoV-2 infection. About the study: Unpaired chains resulted from sequencing bulk RNA of unsorted whole blood.

Unique molecular identifier tags were affixed to discrete cDNA molecules. TCRdb called the 5' RACE reads again in MiXCR, with one record for every CDR3 protein. The data hold more than 55,000 distinct CDR3 sequences, with roughly 5.7% observed a single time. With regard to this clonotype: What it binds is unknown. A clone one base away is much larger, so this may be a read error.

Study-level points and caveats: VDJdb matching favored anti-spike CD8 responses, missing private and CD4 specificities.

The origin of this receptor is an adult who was a healthcare worker with PCR-confirmed SARS-CoV-2 infection or an uninfected control (not recorded which). Here the sequenced sample was whole blood, taken at baseline.

The CDR3 nucleotides read TGCGCCAGCAGCTTGACAAACTCCTACGAGCAGTACTTC. The encoded protein is CASSLTNSYEQYF. The V and J genes are TRBV5-1 and TRBJ2-7; D gene ambiguous. The V and J ends lost 1 base and 0 bases respectively, with 5 bases between them. CDR1 and CDR2 from the germline V gene are SGHRS and YFSETQ. The CDR3 is 13 amino acids.